These 6 T cell receptor beta chains originate from one sample sequenced in a study of T cell clones after liver transplantation. Assay used: immunoSEQ multiplex PCR; TCRdb lists only in-frame clones, some missing. The table shows 90,000 to 120,000 clones, with roughly four fifths occurring only once. Sequenced material: CD4+ T cells from blood, taken before liver transplant. The origin of the receptors is a human donor who received a liver transplant.

The J gene is TRBJ1-1, the V gene TRBV2; weak D call: TRBD1 (5 bases). V lost 10 bases, J lost 4 bases, and 16 bases lay in between. There are 13 residues in the CDR3. The germline CDR1 and CDR2 sequences are SNHLY and FYNNEI. CDR3: CANKAVTGTEAFF. In DNA form, the CDR3 reads TGTGCCAACAAGGCAGTAACAGGCACTGAAGCTTTCTTT.

V usage is TRBV7-2 and J usage is TRBJ1-3, with no clear D. Germline loops: CDR1 SGHTA, CDR2 FQGNSA. Trimming pared 0 bases from V and 1 base from J, leaving 10 bases between. The CDR3 has 16 residues. CDR3: CASSLAGIRSGNTIYF. CDR3 DNA sequence: TGTGCCAGCAGCTTAGCAGGAATCAGGTCTGGAAACACCATATATTTT.

The chain links TRBV5-4 to TRBJ2-1; D call uncertain. CDR1 SGHNT and CDR2 YYREEE come from the germline V gene (reference sequence). V was cut by 2 bases and J by 9 bases, with 6 bases left in between. This CDR3 is 11 amino acids long. CDR3 DNA: TGTGCCAGCAGCTTTCTATCTGAGCAGTTCTTC. As protein: CASSFLSEQFF.

The V gene is TRBV28, the J gene TRBJ1-5, with a tentative D call TRBD1 (5 bases). Trimming stripped 1 base from V and 9 bases from J, with 13 bases between. CDR1 is MDHEN and CDR2 is SYDVKM in the germline V gene. This CDR3 region has 14 residues. The CDR3 region is CASSLSSGTWPQHF. The CDR3 DNA reads TGTGCCAGCAGTTTATCGTCTGGGACTTGGCCCCAGCATTTT. Variable domain in full (rest from reference TRBV28 and TRBJ1-5): DVKVTQSSRYLVKRTGEKVFLECVQDMDHENMFWYRQDPGLGLRLIYFSYDVKMKEKGDIPEGYSVSREKKERFSLILESASTNQTSMYLCASSLSSGTWPQHFGDGTRLSIL.

The rearrangement uses TRBV15 and TRBJ1-4; tentatively, D is TRBD1 (6 bases). Germline-derived CDR1 and CDR2 are LNHNV and YYDKDF (reference sequence). The CDR3 is 17 residues long. V gave up 0 bases and J gave up 2 bases, with 13 bases separating them. The chain's CDR3 is CATSREVVGGTNEKLFF. The CDR3, as DNA: TGTGCCACCAGCAGAGAGGTTGTCGGGGGCACTAATGAAAAACTGTTTTTT.

The V and J genes are TRBV18 and TRBJ1-2, with D perhaps TRBD1 (5 bases). Between the trimmed V and J ends, which lost 3 bases and 2 bases, there was a span of 16 bases. The CDR3 contains 16 residues. CDR1 and CDR2 (germline): KGHSH, LQKENI. CDR3 nucleotides: TGTGCCAGCTCACCCCGGGACGCAGCCTTCAACTATGGCTACACCTTC. This codes for CASSPRDAAFNYGYTF.